Listed below are T cell receptor beta chains from one sample, sequenced in a study of response to subunit inactivated influenza vaccine. TCRdb recomputed calls from the RT-PCR reads with MiXCR, one row per CDR3 protein. The sample consists of 450,000 to 550,000 distinct CDR3 sequences, 25% of them appearing once. The sample here was CD4+ T cells sorted from PBMCs, taken less than 6 days after vaccination. These receptors were taken from a man aged 45-65 years who received an inactivated influenza vaccine. The CDR3 runs from the conserved cysteine through the conserved F or W. Each record gives: CDR3 DNA, CDR3 protein, D gene, J gene, V gene, clone size. D genes are given only for firm matches. Clone size is shown for a subset of rows, as once, few, many or a class of expanded clone.

DNA: TGTGCCATCAGCCAGCGGGACTCCTACAATGAGCAGTTCTTC
CDR3: CAISQRDSYNEQFF
D: TRBD2
J: TRBJ2-1
V: TRBV10-3
size: few

DNA: TGTGCCAGCAGAGGGAGAAGGGGGAAGAGAGATACGCAGTATTTT
CDR3: CASRGRRGKRDTQYF
D: NA
J: TRBJ2-3
V: TRBV6-1
size: few

DNA: TGTGCCATCAGGGATGGACAAGACAACTATGGCTACACCTTC
CDR3: CAIRDGQDNYGYTF
D: NA
J: TRBJ1-2
V: TRBV10-3
size: few

DNA: TGTGCCATCAGTAGGACAGGGCTACCCCAAGAGACCCAGTACTTC
CDR3: CAISRTGLPQETQYF
D: TRBD1
J: TRBJ2-5
V: TRBV10-3
size: NA

DNA: TGTGCCAGCAGCGCTGGACAGGGATTAGTAAATACGCAGTATTTT
CDR3: CASSAGQGLVNTQYF
D: TRBD1
J: TRBJ2-3
V: TRBV9
size: NA

DNA: TGCGCCTCCGCAGGCCAGCCATACAATGAGCAGTTCTTC
CDR3: CASAGQPYNEQFF
D: NA
J: TRBJ2-1
V: TRBV5-1
size: NA

DNA: TGCGCCAGCAGCCAAGATTGGTCTAGCGGAGGCACAGATACGCAGTATTTT
CDR3: CASSQDWSSGGTDTQYF
D: TRBD2
J: TRBJ2-3
V: TRBV4-3
size: NA

DNA: TGCGCCAGCAGCGTAGAAGGACAGGGGGGCGAGCAGTACTTC
CDR3: CASSVEGQGGEQYF
D: TRBD1
J: TRBJ2-7
V: TRBV5-1
size: NA

DNA: TGTGCCAGCAGCTCAGGGCCTCGGGCGTACAATGAGCAGTTCTTC
CDR3: CASSSGPRAYNEQFF
D: NA
J: TRBJ2-1
V: TRBV7-2
size: NA

DNA: TGTGCCAGCAGCTTAGGGCAAGGATCGGAAAAGCAGTACTTC
CDR3: CASSLGQGSEKQYF
D: NA
J: TRBJ2-7
V: TRBV11-2
size: once

DNA: TGTGCCAGCAGCCCCCTTTTAGCTCTAGCGGAATATGATACGCAGTATTTT
CDR3: CASSPLLALAEYDTQYF
D: TRBD2
J: TRBJ2-3
V: TRBV5-6
size: NA

DNA: TGCAGTGCTAGAGCAGGATCCGCAGCCGGGGGAGGCGAGCAGTACTTC
CDR3: CSARAGSAAGGGEQYF
D: NA
J: TRBJ2-7
V: TRBV20-1
size: NA

DNA: TGCGCCAGCAGCTTAGCGGGACAGGGGGAGACCCAGTACTTC
CDR3: CASSLAGQGETQYF
D: TRBD1
J: TRBJ2-5
V: TRBV5-1
size: many